The rows below give T cell receptor beta chains drawn from one sample of a study of beta chain features in type 1 diabetes. Clones were read by immunoSEQ multiplex PCR, and TCRdb kept only the in-frame ones, dropping some. Of 620,000 or so clones in the sample, 15% were seen once. The sequenced sample consisted of naive CD4+ T cells from blood. All receptors come from a man between 18 and 29 years old in good health. The CDR3 runs from the conserved cysteine through the conserved F or W. D genes are given only for firm matches. Not every row has a clone size; where given, it reads once, few, many or a size class.

v_call	d_call	clone_size	j_call	cdr3_nt	cdr3_aa
TRBV18	NA	NA	TRBJ1-1	TGTGCCAGCTCACCGGGAACAGGGCGGAACACTGAAGCTTTCTTT	CASSPGTGRNTEAFF
TRBV28	NA	NA	TRBJ2-6	TGTGCCAACGCCCCCTCTGGGGCCAACGTCCTGACTTTC	CANAPSGANVLTF
TRBV6-1	TRBD1	few	TRBJ2-1	TGTGCCAGCAGTGAATCAGGGACAGGGCCCTACAATGAGCAGTTCTTC	CASSESGTGPYNEQFF
TRBV28	NA	NA	TRBJ1-2	TGTGCCAGCAGTTTCGGAGGGGTCTTTAATGGCTACACCTTC	CASSFGGVFNGYTF
TRBV12-5	TRBD2	NA	TRBJ2-2	TGTGCTAGTGGTTTTCGACTAGCGGGAGGGATCACCGGGGAGCTGTTTTTT	CASGFRLAGGITGELFF
TRBV13	TRBD1	NA	TRBJ1-5	TGTGCCAGCAGCCGCCGGGACAGGGGTTTCAATCAGCCCCAGCATTTT	CASSRRDRGFNQPQHF
TRBV19	TRBD2	few	TRBJ2-1	TGTGCCAGTAGTCCCGCCGGGACTAGCGGGGTCAATGAGCAGTTCTTC	CASSPAGTSGVNEQFF
TRBV27	TRBD1	few	TRBJ1-2	TGTGCCAGCAGAAAGGTCGGGACAGGGGGCTATGGCTACACCTTC	CASRKVGTGGYGYTF
TRBV7-2	NA	NA	TRBJ2-7	TGTGCCAGCAGTCCTTCTACAGGGACGTCCTACGAGCAGTACTTC	CASSPSTGTSYEQYF
TRBV7-2	NA	NA	TRBJ2-2	TGTGCCAGCAGCTTATTGGCCGGGGAGCTGTTTTTT	CASSLLAGELFF
TRBV7-2	NA	NA	TRBJ2-7	TGTGCCAGCAGCCGCAATCTCTACGAGCAGTACTTC	CASSRNLYEQYF
TRBV2	TRBD2	NA	TRBJ2-5	TGTGCCAGCAGAACTAGCGGGGGGAGCCGGGAGACCCAGTACTTC	CASRTSGGSRETQYF
TRBV11-1	TRBD1	NA	TRBJ2-3	TGTGCCAGCAGCCCCCATGGGACAGGGGGAGATACGCAGTATTTT	CASSPHGTGGDTQYF
TRBV6-5	TRBD2	NA	TRBJ2-7	TGTGCCAGCAGTTATGTTATGGGGAGGGGCTCCTACGAGCAGTACTTC	CASSYVMGRGSYEQYF
TRBV6-5	NA	NA	TRBJ1-1	TGTGCCAGCAGTTCACCTAAGATGAACACTGAAGCTTTCTTT	CASSSPKMNTEAFF
TRBV5-5	NA	few	TRBJ2-5	TGTGCCAGCGGCAGGGCCGATCAGGAGACCCAGTACTTC	CASGRADQETQYF
TRBV5-8	NA	NA	TRBJ1-3	TGTGCCAGCAGCTTTCAAAGAGGAAACACCATATATTTT	CASSFQRGNTIYF
TRBV15	NA	NA	TRBJ2-2	TGTGCCACCAGCAGTGGCCCGCCCGGGGAGCTGTTTTTT	CATSSGPPGELFF
TRBV7-2	TRBD2	NA	TRBJ2-1	TGTGCCAGCAGCGCCACTAGCGGGAGGCCCAGCTCCTACAATGAGCAGTTCTTC	CASSATSGRPSSYNEQFF
TRBV2	NA	NA	TRBJ1-1	TGTGCCAGCAGCGAGAGTAGGGGTGGCACTGAAGCTTTCTTT	CASSESRGGTEAFF
TRBV2	NA	NA	TRBJ1-1	TGTGCCAGCGCCCTGAGCACTGAAGCTTTCTTT	CASALSTEAFF
TRBV9	TRBD1	few	TRBJ2-3	TGTGCCAGCAGGAGGACAGGTTTTTGGGGGGATACGCAGTATTTT	CASRRTGFWGDTQYF
TRBV9	NA	few	TRBJ2-2	TGTGCCAGCAGCGTAGCGGGGTGGTCGAACACCGGGGAGCTGTTTTTT	CASSVAGWSNTGELFF
TRBV4-1	TRBD1	NA	TRBJ1-2	TGCGCCAGCAGCCAATCAGCTGACAGGGGCTATGGCTACACCTTC	CASSQSADRGYGYTF
TRBV9	TRBD1	few	TRBJ2-5	TGTGCCAGCAGCGTAGCTATGGACAGGGGTCAAGAGACCCAGTACTTC	CASSVAMDRGQETQYF
TRBV27	NA	NA	TRBJ1-6	TGTGCCAGCAGTTTCCCGGGGATAAATTCACCCCTCCACTTT	CASSFPGINSPLHF
TRBV27	NA	NA	TRBJ1-6	TGTGCCAGCAGTTTGTTCAGCGGGAGCTCCTATAATTCACCCCTCCACTTT	CASSLFSGSSYNSPLHF
TRBV12-5	TRBD2	few	TRBJ2-1	TGTGCTAGTGGTTTAAGGACTAGCGGTCCGGGGAATGAGCAGTTCTTC	CASGLRTSGPGNEQFF
TRBV4-1	TRBD2	few	TRBJ2-1	TGCGCCAGCAGCCAAGAGGCGACTAGCGGGAACAATGAGCAGTTCTTC	CASSQEATSGNNEQFF
TRBV18	NA	NA	TRBJ1-2	TGTGCCAGCTCACCCCAAACGGGGGGCTACACCTTC	CASSPQTGGYTF
TRBV9	TRBD1	few	TRBJ2-7	TGTGCCAGCAGCGTAGCATCCCTACAGGGGGAGCAGTACTTC	CASSVASLQGEQYF
TRBV19	NA	NA	TRBJ2-7	TGTGCCAGTAGTCCCCTATCCGGAATCTACGAGCAGTACTTC	CASSPLSGIYEQYF
TRBV4-3	NA	NA	TRBJ2-7	TGCGCCAGCAGCCAAGAATCAGGGGCCTCCTACGAGCAGTACTTC	CASSQESGASYEQYF
TRBV5-1	NA	NA	TRBJ2-1	TGCGCCAGCAGCCTGCGGGACAGCTACAATGAGCAGTTCTTC	CASSLRDSYNEQFF
TRBV7-9	NA	NA	TRBJ2-4	TGTGCCAGCAGCTTAGCGTGGGGGACCAAAAACATTCAGTACTTC	CASSLAWGTKNIQYF
TRBV27	TRBD1	NA	TRBJ1-5	TGTGCCAGCAGTTTGGGACAGGGGAGAATTCAGCCCCAGCATTTT	CASSLGQGRIQPQHF
TRBV6-1	NA	NA	TRBJ1-1	TGTGCCAGCAGTCGGGCAGGGACAAACACTGAAGCTTTCTTT	CASSRAGTNTEAFF
TRBV18	NA	NA	TRBJ1-2	TGTGCCAGCTCACCAGGAGATGGCTACACCTTC	CASSPGDGYTF
TRBV28	NA	few	TRBJ2-2	TGTGCCTTACGTGGAACCGGGGAGCTGTTTTTT	CALRGTGELFF
TRBV2	TRBD1	NA	TRBJ1-6	TGTGCCAGCAAGGGGACGATGATTACCAGGGGGTACTCACCCCTCCACTTT	CASKGTMITRGYSPLHF
TRBV13	TRBD1	NA	TRBJ2-2	TGTGCCAGCAGCCGAATTGCCCGATGGGACAGGGTGAACACCGGGGAGCTGTTTTTT	CASSRIARWDRVNTGELFF
TRBV7-2	NA	few	TRBJ2-3	TGTGCCAGCAGCTTAGGTACACGGACTAGCACAGATACGCAGTATTTT	CASSLGTRTSTDTQYF
TRBV5-4	NA	NA	TRBJ2-1	TGTGCCAGCAGCTCGCCGATTTCCTACAATGAGCAGTTCTTC	CASSSPISYNEQFF
TRBV13	NA	NA	TRBJ2-4	TGTGCCAGCAACATGGACGCCTGGTCTGCCAAAAACATTCAGTACTTC	CASNMDAWSAKNIQYF
TRBV5-4	NA	NA	TRBJ2-2	TGTGCCAGCAGCTTCTCTCTGGAGGCGGAGCTGTTTTTT	CASSFSLEAELFF
TRBV7-9	NA	few	TRBJ2-7	TGTGCCAGCAGCTTAGTTGTCAGGGGCTCCTACGAGCAGTACTTC	CASSLVVRGSYEQYF
TRBV13	NA	few	TRBJ1-1	TGTGCCAGCAGTCGTGACAGGTTTTTGAACACTGAAGCTTTCTTT	CASSRDRFLNTEAFF
TRBV30	NA	NA	TRBJ1-5	TGTGCCTGGGGGGGGACGGGACGACAGCCCCAGCATTTT	CAWGGTGRQPQHF
TRBV5-1	TRBD1	NA	TRBJ2-1	TGCGCCAGCAGCCCCCGACAGGGAGACGATGAGCAGTTCTTC	CASSPRQGDDEQFF
TRBV7-7	NA	NA	TRBJ2-5	TGTGCCAGCAGCTTAGAAGGCAGTTCTATTCCCCAGTACTTC	CASSLEGSSIPQYF
TRBV7-2	NA	NA	TRBJ1-1	TGTGCCAGCAGCTCATTAGGGGGCACTGAAGCTTTCTTT	CASSSLGGTEAFF
TRBV4-3	NA	few	TRBJ2-3	TGCGCCAGCAGCCAAGAGTTCCGCTCCACAGATACGCAGTATTTT	CASSQEFRSTDTQYF